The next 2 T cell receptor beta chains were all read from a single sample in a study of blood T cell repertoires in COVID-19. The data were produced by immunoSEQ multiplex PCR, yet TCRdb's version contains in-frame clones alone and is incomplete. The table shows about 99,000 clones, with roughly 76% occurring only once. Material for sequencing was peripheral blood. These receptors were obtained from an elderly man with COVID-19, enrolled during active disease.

The CDR3, as DNA: TGTGCCAGCCACCGCGGACAAGGCACAGATACGCAGTATTTT. Translating gives CASHRGQGTDTQYF. The V gene is TRBV6-6, the J gene TRBJ2-3; possible D gene TRBD1, 5 bases. V gave up 8 bases and J gave up 1 base, with 13 bases separating them. CDR1 is MNHNY, CDR2 SVGAGI, per germline (reference sequence). The length of the CDR3 is 14 residues.

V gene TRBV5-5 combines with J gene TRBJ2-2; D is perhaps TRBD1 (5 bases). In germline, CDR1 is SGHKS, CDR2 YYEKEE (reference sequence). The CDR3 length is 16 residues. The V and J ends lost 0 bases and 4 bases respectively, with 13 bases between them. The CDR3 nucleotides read TGTGCCAGCAGCTTGGCCGGGTCCCAGGGCACCGGGGAGCTGTTTTTT. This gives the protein CASSLAGSQGTGELFF.